This entry is about one T cell receptor (beta chain). V lost 7 bases and J 7 bases, leaving 7 bases between the germline ends. In germline, CDR1 is KGHDR, CDR2 SFDVKD. The CDR3 runs 11 residues. These data originate in a study of blood T cell repertoires in COVID-19. Study as a whole: Sites in the United States, Italy and Spain provided acute and convalescent COVID-19 samples. PBMCs, B-cell-depleted T cells, or T cells provided the cDNA or gDNA that made up the material.

In the study's own analysis: From reference gene primer amplification, estimates of nucleated cell counts were derived. TCRdb keeps only in-frame clones here, not all; method: immunoSEQ multiplex PCR. That table is the source of V, J and clone size, and D and trimming were worked out from the DNA. The sample shows roughly 380,000 clones, approximately 90% of them seen only once. The V gene is TRBV24-1, the J gene TRBJ2-4, with D possibly being TRBD2 (6 bases). This sequence was found in a woman in her 40s with COVID-19, enrolled during active disease. The sample consisted of peripheral blood. CDR3 bases: TGTGCCACCAGGGAGGGGAACATTCAGTACTTC. Amino acid sequence: CATREGNIQYF.